These 4 T cell receptor beta chains were sequenced from one sample in a study of blood T cell repertoires in COVID-19. Only in-frame clones appear in the TCRdb table, and some are missing; sequencing was by immunoSEQ multiplex PCR. The sample yields tens of thousands of clones, about 91% seen once. Sequenced input: peripheral blood. The source of these receptors is a man in his fifties or sixties with acute or convalescent COVID-19.

The V gene is TRBV5-1, the J gene TRBJ2-5; 10 bases are shared with TRBD2. Losses at the gene ends were 4 bases for V and 3 bases for J; bases not matched to a gene: 6. The CDR3 covers 15 residues. Germline V gives CDR1 SGHRS, CDR2 YFSETQ. The CDR3 region has the DNA TGCGCCAGCAGCGTACTAGCGGGAACGGAAGAGACCCAGTACTTC. Translating it yields CASSVLAGTEETQYF.

The V call is TRBV6-1, the J call TRBJ2-2; 8 nucleotides match TRBD2. Trimming took 4 bases from V and 0 from J; bases not matched to a gene: 4. Germline CDR1 reads MNHNS; CDR2 reads SASEGT. The CDR3 loop spans 16 amino acids. The CDR3 reads CASSGHSGTNTGELFF. The CDR3 nucleotides are TGTGCCAGCAGTGGACATAGCGGGACGAACACCGGGGAGCTGTTTTTT.

The chain employs TRBV28 and TRBJ1-5; tentative D call: TRBD1 (5 bases). The CDR3 has 15 residues. The germline V gene encodes CDR1 MDHEN and CDR2 SYDVKM. V lost 4 bases, J lost 7 bases, and 17 bases lay in between. The CDR3 loop reads CASSWGRVDGQPQHF. The CDR3 bases are TGTGCCAGCAGTTGGGGGAGGGTTGACGGACAGCCCCAGCATTTT.

V gene TRBV7-8 combines with J gene TRBJ2-7; 7 bases fit TRBD1. The junction had 6 bases not matched to a gene; V was cut back by 5 bases and J by 2 bases. The CDR3 runs 14 residues. Looked up from germline, CDR1 is SGHVS and CDR2 is FQNEAQ. The CDR3 spells CASSPRDSTYEQYF. CDR3 nucleotides: TGTGCCAGCAGCCCCAGGGACAGTACCTACGAGCAGTACTTC.